Sequencing of this T cell receptor (beta chain) was carried out in a study of cytomegalovirus exposure and HLA in healthy donors. Study-wide results and caveats: Accurate HLA-A and HLA-B prediction from TCR beta sequences was reported for most subjects. Beyond CMV serostatus, there was no information to go on about immune exposure. Many donors shared some public TCRs, even though most TCR sequences were rare.

This PCR relied on a set of 60 Vbeta primers and 13 Jbeta primers. Sequencing used immunoSEQ multiplex PCR; TCRdb keeps in-frame clones, though not all of them. The table records 95,000 to 150,000 clones, under 85% of them present only once. Comment on this clone: Its antigen is unknown.

The junction had 8 bases not matched to a gene; V was cut back by 1 base and J by 0 bases. This CDR3 is built from 16 residues. Looked up from germline, CDR1 is SQVTM and CDR2 is ANQGSEA. Sequencing was done on a sample of PBMCs. This TCR was sampled from a young man in good health and CMV-seropositive. The genes are TRBV29-1 and TRBJ1-1; 7 nucleotides line up with TRBD1. CDR3 amino acids: CSVEVNPQGVNTEAFF. For the CDR3, the DNA is TGCAGCGTTGAAGTCAACCCGCAGGGGGTGAACACTGAAGCTTTCTTT. Full variable domain (rest looked up from reference TRBV29-1 and TRBJ1-1): SAVISQKPSRDICQRGTSLTIQCQVDSQVTMMFWYRQQPGQSLTLIATANQGSEATYESGFVIDKFPISRPNLTFSTLTVSNMSPEDSSIYLCSVEVNPQGVNTEAFFGQGTRLTVV.